The rows below give T cell receptor beta chains drawn from one sample of a study of blood T cell repertoires in COVID-19. The data were produced by immunoSEQ multiplex PCR, yet TCRdb's version contains in-frame clones alone and is incomplete. The sample shows about 160,000 clones, 84% of them seen only once. The specimen was PBMCs or T cells enriched from blood (not recorded which). The origin of the receptors is a woman in her forties or fifties who had recovered from COVID-19. Both conserved end residues are trimmed from each CDR3. The D gene is left open where the match is weak. The size entry is marked missing in some rows and otherwise reads once, few, many or a size class.

>9|NA|TRBJ2-3|TRBV29-1|NA
SVDITDTQY
>10|NA|TRBJ2-5|TRBV12-3/TRBV12-4|NA
ASSTGQGTQY
>12|NA|TRBJ2-7|TRBV5-1|TRBD1
ASGPGGALGEQY
>10|NA|TRBJ1-1|TRBV5-8|NA
ASSPKQVEAF
>13|NA|TRBJ1-2|TRBV6-1|NA
ASSDPTVRVAGYT
>14|NA|TRBJ1-5|TRBV19|TRBD1
ASSPRTGEKDQPQH
>13|NA|TRBJ2-6|TRBV27|NA
ASSKAGSGANVLT
>12|NA|TRBJ2-1|TRBV28|TRBD2
ASRSGRVDNEQF
>10|NA|TRBJ2-1|TRBV2|TRBD2
ASSWTSHEQF
>14|NA|TRBJ1-2|TRBV19|NA
ASSPSRNALAGGYT
>13|once|TRBJ1-2|TRBV5-4|TRBD1
ASSFQQGQGAGYT
>14|NA|TRBJ2-2|TRBV3-1/TRBV3-2|NA
ASSQWSITNTGELF
>12|few|TRBJ1-5|TRBV19|NA
ASSPRRGNQPQH
>13|NA|TRBJ2-7|TRBV28|TRBD1
ASSTPGQRSYEQY
>9|NA|TRBJ1-2|TRBV10-3|TRBD1
AINGQAGYT
>13|NA|TRBJ1-2|TRBV2|TRBD1
ASSAGTGPLYGYT
>16|NA|TRBJ2-5|TRBV10-3|TRBD2
AISGPREGHTAPETQY
>11|NA|TRBJ2-1|TRBV3-1/TRBV3-2|NA
ASSLSVSNEQF
>11|NA|TRBJ1-2|TRBV2|NA
ASGAGAWYGYT
>12|NA|TRBJ2-1|TRBV24-1|TRBD2
ATSGTSDYNEQF
>12|once|TRBJ2-7|TRBV18|NA
ASSRQTGTYEQY
>12|few|TRBJ1-4|TRBV7-2|TRBD1
ASSQGQGYEKLF
>12|NA|TRBJ1-5|TRBV7-2|TRBD1
ASSPTQGAGPQH
>13|NA|TRBJ2-5|TRBV14|TRBD1
ASRMLQGAAETQY
>12|once|TRBJ1-5|TRBV29-1|NA
SVGGGGSNQPQH
>16|few|TRBJ2-7|TRBV5-1|TRBD2
ASSLADQRLAGSHEQY
>14|once|TRBJ2-6|TRBV5-1|NA
ASNRQSNSGANVLT
>13|NA|TRBJ1-1|TRBV6-5|NA
ASSAQPQGSTEAF
>15|NA|TRBJ2-3|TRBV7-6|TRBD2
ASSAGTSGSFTDTQY
>15|NA|TRBJ2-3|TRBV5-1|TRBD2
ASSLVDSGESTDTQY
>13|NA|TRBJ1-5|TRBV6-5|TRBD1
ASSRTGTRNQPQH
>12|NA|TRBJ2-7|TRBV27|TRBD1
ASSRDRGGYEQY
>14|NA|TRBJ2-1|TRBV4-3|TRBD2
ASSQVVAGAYNEQF
>13|NA|TRBJ1-3|TRBV6-5|TRBD1
ASSSRTGSRNTIY
>13|NA|TRBJ2-1|TRBV12-5|TRBD1
ASGLDRGVYDEQF
>12|NA|TRBJ1-3|TRBV19|NA
ASSIAVKGNTIY
>11|once|TRBJ2-5|TRBV29-1|NA
SGKQGAAETQY
>11|NA|TRBJ1-1|TRBV5-1|NA
ASSFDRSPEAF
>13|NA|TRBJ1-2|TRBV3-1/TRBV3-2|NA
ASSHKPDSTEGYT
>12|NA|TRBJ2-1|TRBV7-3|NA
ASSPTGWDNEQF
>10|few|TRBJ2-2|TRBV29-1|TRBD1
SVGQGAGELF
>11|many|TRBJ1-1|TRBV5-4|TRBD1
ASSLGGTGEAF
>14|NA|TRBJ2-7|TRBV28|TRBD1
ASSPRRGQGAGEQY
>12|once|TRBJ1-4|TRBV19|NA
ASLYRGANEKLF
>12|NA|TRBJ2-7|TRBV3-1/TRBV3-2|TRBD1
ASTPGQGQYEQY
>15|NA|TRBJ2-3|TRBV24-1|TRBD1
ATSVTPGQGFADTQY
>13|NA|TRBJ1-3|TRBV7-2|NA
ASSFAGPNKNTIY
>11|NA|TRBJ1-2|TRBV7-2|NA
ASSLAPGNGYT
>13|few|TRBJ1-5|TRBV6-6|TRBD1
ASSGAGTGVQPQH
>11|NA|TRBJ1-1|TRBV18|NA
ASSPQGRAEAF
>12|NA|TRBJ2-1|TRBV4-1|NA
ASSHTGVTGEQF
>16|NA|TRBJ2-2|TRBV18|TRBD1
ASSPRTSPGQGTGELF
>11|NA|TRBJ2-7|TRBV19|TRBD1
ASSATTGNEQY
>13|NA|TRBJ1-2|TRBV5-8|NA
ASSDSFDRPYGYT
>11|once|TRBJ1-2|TRBV19|NA
ASSVDRSYGYT
>12|NA|TRBJ2-1|TRBV6-5|TRBD2
ASLTSGGRNEQF
>11|NA|TRBJ1-2|TRBV11-3|TRBD1
ASSSRGPYGYT
>13|NA|TRBJ1-4|TRBV7-2|NA
ASSLSQGSYEKLF